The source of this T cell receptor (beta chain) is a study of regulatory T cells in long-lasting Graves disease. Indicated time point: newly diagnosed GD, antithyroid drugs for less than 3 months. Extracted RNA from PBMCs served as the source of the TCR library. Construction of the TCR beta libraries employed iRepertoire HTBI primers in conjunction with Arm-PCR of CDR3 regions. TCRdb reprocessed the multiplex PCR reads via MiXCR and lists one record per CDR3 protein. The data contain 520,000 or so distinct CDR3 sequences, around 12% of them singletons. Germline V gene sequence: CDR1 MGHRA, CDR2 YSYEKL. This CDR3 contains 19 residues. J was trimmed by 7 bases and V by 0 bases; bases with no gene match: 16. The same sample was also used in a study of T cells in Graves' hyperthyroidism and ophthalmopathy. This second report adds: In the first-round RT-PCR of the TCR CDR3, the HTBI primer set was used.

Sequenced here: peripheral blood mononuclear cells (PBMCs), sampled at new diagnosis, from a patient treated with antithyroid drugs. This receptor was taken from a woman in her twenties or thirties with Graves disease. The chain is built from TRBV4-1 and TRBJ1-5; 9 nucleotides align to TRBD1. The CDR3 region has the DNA TGCGCCAGCAGCCAAGATCCGGAGTGGACAGGGGCGGTAGGACAGCCCCAGCATTTT. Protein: CASSQDPEWTGAVGQPQHF.